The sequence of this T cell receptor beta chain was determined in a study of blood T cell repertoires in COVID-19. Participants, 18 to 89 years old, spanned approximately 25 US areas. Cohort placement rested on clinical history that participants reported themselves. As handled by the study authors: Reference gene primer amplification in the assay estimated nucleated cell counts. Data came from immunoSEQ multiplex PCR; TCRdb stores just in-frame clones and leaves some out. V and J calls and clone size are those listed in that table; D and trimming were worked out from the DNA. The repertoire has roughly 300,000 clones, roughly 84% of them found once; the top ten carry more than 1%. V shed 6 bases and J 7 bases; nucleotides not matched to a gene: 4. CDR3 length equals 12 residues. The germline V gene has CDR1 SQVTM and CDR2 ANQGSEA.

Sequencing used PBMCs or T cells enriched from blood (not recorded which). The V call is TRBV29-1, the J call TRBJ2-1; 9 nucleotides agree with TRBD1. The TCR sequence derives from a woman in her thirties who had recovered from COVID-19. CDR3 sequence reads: CSVNRGQNEQFF. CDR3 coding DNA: TGCAGCGTGAACAGGGGGCAAAATGAGCAGTTCTTC.